This TCR beta chain was observed in a study of vaccination and CD4 T cells after COVID-19 (dated by TCRdb to 2022 to 2024). Broadly, across the study: Convalescent patients had a positive SARS-CoV-2 result on nasal swab PCR, and of these patients, about ten had mild disease and one had severe disease. Post-COVID blood samples from convalescent patients were collected a median of roughly 100 days after diagnosis, with a range of 35 to 161 days. Post-vaccine blood samples were collected a median of approximately 72 days after the second vaccine dose, ranging from roughly 12 to 241 days. Control cultures used a CEFX viral epitope pool as positive control, an HIV-1 Nef peptide pool as negative control, or no peptide. Culture stimuli were overlapping spike peptide pools from SARS-CoV-2 and from the common cold coronaviruses HCoV-NL63, HCoV-OC43 and HCoV-229E. In over 8 COVID-19 convalescent patients and 4 infection-naive healthy vaccine recipients, researchers compared the spike-specific CD4+ TCR repertoire from before mRNA vaccination with the repertoire from after. In the convalescent cohort there were six males and four females, among whom were two Hispanic individuals, seven Caucasians, two Asians and one multiracial person. Each participant got two doses of either the Pfizer-BioNTech BNT162b2 vaccine (n=8) or the Moderna mRNA-1273 vaccine (n=2). The paper as a whole reports these results and caveats: The number of convalescent patients in the study was relatively small, and the study did not examine early timepoints following natural infection. Although the median number of SARS-CoV-2-reactive clonotypes went up from more than 20 after infection to 38 after vaccination, the increase was not significant. In convalescent patients, nearly all vaccine-specific clones (304 of 307) were found to be mono-reactive for SARS-CoV-2 spike rather than cross-reactive with common cold coronaviruses. In convalescent patients, a median approximately 90% of post-vaccine SARS-CoV-2-reactive clones were detected only after vaccination, suggesting vaccine-specific priming.

Library generation was performed with PCR. TCR sequencing of DNA from cultured CD4+ T cells used the Oncomine TCR Beta short-read assay at the Johns Hopkins FTIC core. The QIAamp micro DNA kit was used to extract genomic DNA from the cultured CD4+ T cells. The Oncomine TCR Beta libraries from cultured CD4+ T cells were pooled using unique dual indexes and then sequenced on an Illumina iSeq 100. As for the original processing: Non-productive sequences were filtered out, and CDR3s that did not start with C, did not end with F or W, or were shorter than 7 amino acids were discarded. The MANAFEST web application identified antigen-specific clonotypes by comparing peptide-stimulated wells against reference wells and other culture wells. For a clone to be called positive, the clone needed an FDR below 0.05, an odds ratio above 5, and a productive frequency above 0.1% in at least two of three replicate wells. A clonotype counted as cross-reactive if it showed significant expansion both in the SARS-CoV-2 spike wells and in at least one common cold coronavirus spike condition. CDR3 homology was assessed with Levenshtein distances (stringdist) and unrooted phylogenetic trees (ape) in R version 3.6.1. TCRdb reran the public reads through fastp at Q25 and MiXCR, keeping productive beta chains. Rows are unified per CDR3 protein, each entry keeping the most common DNA and genes. TCRdb, not the original authors, processed these V and J calls. The sample records 15,000 to 20,000 distinct CDR3 sequences, about 39% of which are singletons. The ten largest clones take up more than 11% of the sample.

As regards this clonotype: Its recognized antigen is unknown. One junction end does not reproduce the germline sequence, and a read error may be involved.

This specimen's treatment or condition label, interpreted: roughly 10-day PBMC culture with coronavirus spike peptide pools or control peptides (ViraFEST assay). To expand antigen-specific T cells with peptide pools and then pick out the expanded clonotypes through TCR sequencing, the study relied on the ViraFEST assay. The convalescent patients' positive SARS-CoV-2 PCR tests were from March to December 2020, which was before the Alpha, Beta and Delta variants emerged in the United States. Each well held two million PBMCs cultured with roughly 10 ug/ml peptide pools in IMDM containing 5% human AB serum and 10 IU/ml IL-2. Half of the culture medium was replaced with fresh IL-2-containing medium on days 3 and 7. After approximately 10 days of culture, CD4+ T cells were isolated by negative selection using the EasySep CD4+ T cell isolation kit. Ficoll-Paque Plus gradient centrifugation was used to isolate PBMCs from whole blood, and the isolated PBMCs were then either used fresh or cryopreserved at -140C. Culture conditions were generally each tested in triplicate wells.

The source material was CD4+ T cells from blood, cultured in vitro. The sequence was collected from a human donor who had recovered from COVID-19.

The DNA is as follows: TGTGCCAGCGGTTACTCGACAACGGAAGAAGAGACCCAGTACTTC. It encodes CASGYSTTEEETQYF. This chain joins TRBV6-5 to TRBJ2-5, with no confidently assigned D gene. The CDR3 measures 15 amino acids from cysteine to phenylalanine. Of all the DNA, just the CDR3 is kept, 45 bases in frame from base 1. For CDR1 and CDR2, the germline V gene lists MNHEY and SVGAGI.